These 8 T cell receptor beta chains were all obtained from the same sample, sequenced in a study of CD8 T cells in ankylosing spondylitis. TCRdb fed the 5' RACE reads into MiXCR, producing one record per CDR3 protein. The sample contains fewer than 400,000 distinct CDR3 sequences, under 8.5% of which appear only once. Antigens of these TCRs are unknown. The study's findings and limits: A TCR beta motif made of 7 to 9 highly homologous variants seemed typical of ankylosing spondylitis blood.

The sample was blood, either unsorted or a sorted T cell fraction (not recorded which). The receptors were sampled from a male donor with ankylosing spondylitis.

This clonotype has just a few counts. Sequence at one end of the junction differs from germline and may be a read error. The V and J genes are TRBV7-7 and TRBJ2-1, with D tentatively TRBD1 (5 bases). This CDR3 is built from 13 residues. Germline lookup yields CDR1 SSHAT and CDR2 FNYEAQ (reference sequence). The CDR3 here is CASSLVGASEQFF. The CDR3 nucleotides are TGTGCTAGCAGCTTAGTAGGGGCCAGTGAGCAGTTCTTC. The whole variable domain, remainder taken from reference TRBV7-7 and TRBJ2-1, is GAGVSQSPRYKVTKRGQDVTLRCDPISSHATLYWYQQALGQGPEFLTYFNYEAQPDKSGLPSDRFSAERPEGSISTLTIQRTEQRDSAMYRCASSLVGASEQFFGPGTRLTVL.

This clonotype was observed many times. V usage is TRBV5-6 and J usage is TRBJ2-2; D uncertain. With 1 base removed from V and 1 base from J, the gap between germline ends came to 5 bases. This CDR3 contains 14 residues. Germline V CDR1 and CDR2: SGHDT, YYEEEE. The CDR3 sequence is CASSLQRNTGELFF. The CDR3 region has the DNA TGTGCCAGCAGCTTGCAACGGAACACCGGGGAGCTGTTTTTT.

CDR3 coding DNA: TGTGCCAGCAGTTTCTCAGGGGATGAGCAGTTCTTC. The encoded protein is CASSFSGDEQFF. V gene TRBV12-3 or TRBV12-4 combines with J gene TRBJ2-1; TRBD1 is a possible D gene (6 bases). CDR3 length: 12 amino acids. V shed 3 bases and J shed 8 bases, with 8 bases lying between them.

This chain joins TRBV20-1 and TRBJ2-1; D call uncertain. Germline values: CDR1 DFQATT, CDR2 SNEGSKA (reference sequence). The CDR3 has 15 amino acids. Trimming removed 0 bases from V and 5 bases from J, with 14 bases in between. CDR3 loop: CSARDPTQPNNEQFF. The DNA of the CDR3 is TGCAGTGCTAGAGATCCTACTCAGCCCAACAATGAGCAGTTCTTC.

V gene TRBV7-3 combines with J gene TRBJ2-1; D is perhaps TRBD2 (5 bases). The V gene's germline CDR1 is SGHTA and CDR2 FQGTGA. V was cut by 4 bases and J by 14 bases, with 18 bases left in between. The CDR3 is 13 amino acids. CDR3 loop: CASSSEGASAKFF. CDR3 nucleotides: TGTGCCAGCAGCTCCGAGGGCGCCTCCGCCAAGTTCTTC.

This clonotype was recorded many times. The rearrangement links TRBV2 to TRBJ1-2, with 7 bases that match TRBD1. Trimming at V came to 5 bases and at J to 7 bases, leaving 13 bases not matched to a gene. The CDR3 length is 15 residues. The V gene's germline CDR1 is SNHLY and CDR2 FYNNEI. The chain's CDR3 is CASSPADRDGSGYTF. CDR3 DNA: TGTGCCAGCAGTCCCGCTGACAGGGATGGAAGTGGCTACACCTTC. Supplemented by reference TRBV2 and TRBJ1-2, the full variable domain reads EPEVTQTPSHQVTQMGQEVILRCVPISNHLYFYWYRQILGQKVEFLVSFYNNEISEKSEIFDDQFSVERPDGSNFTLKIRSTKLEDSAMYFCASSPADRDGSGYTFGSGTRLTVV.

Only a few counts were recorded for this clonotype. The chain is built from TRBV5-4 and TRBJ2-7, with 7 bases matching TRBD1. Germline CDR1 SGHNT, CDR2 YYREEE (reference sequence). The CDR3 runs 17 residues. Trimming cost V 4 bases and J 8 bases; bases outside gene matches: 21. CDR3 sequence reads: CASSGWDSSLATRQQYF. The CDR3 coding sequence is TGTGCCAGCAGCGGCTGGGACAGCTCCCTTGCCACACGACAGCAGTACTTC.

In its sample, this clonotype was seen a few times. The chain couples TRBV20-1 to TRBJ2-7, with a weak D call TRBD1 (5 bases). Germline V gene lookup returns CDR1 DFQATT and CDR2 SNEGSKA (reference sequence). There are 11 residues in the CDR3. V lost 7 bases, J lost 0 bases, and 7 bases lay in between. In DNA form, the CDR3 reads TGCAGTGTCCAGGGCTCCTACGAGCAGTACTTC. Its protein is CSVQGSYEQYF.